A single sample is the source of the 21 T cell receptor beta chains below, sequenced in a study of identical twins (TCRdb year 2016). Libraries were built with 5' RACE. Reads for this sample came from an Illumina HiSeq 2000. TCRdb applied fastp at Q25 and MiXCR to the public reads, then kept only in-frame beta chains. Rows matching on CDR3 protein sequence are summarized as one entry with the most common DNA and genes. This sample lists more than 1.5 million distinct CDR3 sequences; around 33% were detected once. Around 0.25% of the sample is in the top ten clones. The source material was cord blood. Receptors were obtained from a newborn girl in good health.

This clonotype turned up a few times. For the CDR3, the DNA is TGTGCCAGCAGCCAAGGTTTCCGGGAGGCAGATACGCAGTATTTT. Its translation: CASSQGFREADTQYF. The genes are TRBV4-2 and TRBJ2-3, with TRBD2 matching 7 bases. CDR1 is LGHNA, CDR2 YNFKEQ, per germline. With 1 base clipped from V and 4 bases from J, the junction kept 5 bases outside the gene matches. The length of the CDR3 is 15 residues.

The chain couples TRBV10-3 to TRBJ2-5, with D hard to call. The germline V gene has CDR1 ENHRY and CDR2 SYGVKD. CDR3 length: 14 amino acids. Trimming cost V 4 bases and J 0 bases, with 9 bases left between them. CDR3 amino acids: CAISGAIHQETQYF. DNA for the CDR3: TGTGCCATCAGTGGAGCCATACACCAAGAGACCCAGTACTTC.

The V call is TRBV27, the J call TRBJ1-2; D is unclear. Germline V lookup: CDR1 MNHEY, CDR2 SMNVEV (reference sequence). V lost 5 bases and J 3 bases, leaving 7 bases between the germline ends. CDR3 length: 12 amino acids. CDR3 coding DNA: TGTGCCAGCAGTCTGTTCGACTATGGCTACACCTTC. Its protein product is CASSLFDYGYTF.

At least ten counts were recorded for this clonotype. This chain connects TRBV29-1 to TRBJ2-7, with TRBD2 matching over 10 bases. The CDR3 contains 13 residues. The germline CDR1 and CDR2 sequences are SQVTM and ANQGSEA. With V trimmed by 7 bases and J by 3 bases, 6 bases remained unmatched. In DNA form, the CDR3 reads TGCAGCGGGACTAGCGGTTCCCTCTACGAGCAGTACTTC. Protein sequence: CSGTSGSLYEQYF.

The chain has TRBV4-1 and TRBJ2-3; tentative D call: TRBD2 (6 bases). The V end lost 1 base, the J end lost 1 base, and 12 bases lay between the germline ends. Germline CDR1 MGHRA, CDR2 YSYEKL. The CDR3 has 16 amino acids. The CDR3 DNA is TGCGCCAGCAGCCAAGTCCGCGCTAGCGGCACAGATACGCAGTATTTT. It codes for CASSQVRASGTDTQYF.

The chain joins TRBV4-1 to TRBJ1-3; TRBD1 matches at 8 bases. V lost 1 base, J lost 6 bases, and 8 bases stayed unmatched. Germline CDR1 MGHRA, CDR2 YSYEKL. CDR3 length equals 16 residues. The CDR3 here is CASSQAGGSIQNTIYF. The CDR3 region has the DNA TGCGCCAGCAGCCAAGCAGGGGGCTCAATCCAAAACACCATATATTTT.

The CDR3 region is CASSFLGTSGQETQYF. The CDR3 bases are TGTGCCAGCAGTTTCCTCGGGACTAGCGGTCAAGAGACCCAGTACTTC. The genes are TRBV27 and TRBJ2-5, with 11 bases matching TRBD2. J lost 2 bases, V lost 3 bases, and 5 bases had no gene match. CDR1 is MNHEY, CDR2 SMNVEV, per germline (reference sequence). This CDR3 comprises 16 residues.

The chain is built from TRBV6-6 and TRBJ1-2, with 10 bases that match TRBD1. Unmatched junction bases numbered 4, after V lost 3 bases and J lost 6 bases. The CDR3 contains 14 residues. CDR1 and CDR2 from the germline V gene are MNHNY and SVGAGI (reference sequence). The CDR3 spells CASSYSGQGHGYTF. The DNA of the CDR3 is TGTGCCAGCAGTTATTCGGGACAGGGGCATGGCTACACCTTC.

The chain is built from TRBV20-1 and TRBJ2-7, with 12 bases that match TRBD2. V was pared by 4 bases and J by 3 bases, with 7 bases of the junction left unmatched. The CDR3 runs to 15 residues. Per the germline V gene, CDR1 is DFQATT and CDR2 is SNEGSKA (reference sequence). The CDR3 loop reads CSANHGLAGLYEQYF. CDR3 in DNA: TGCAGTGCTAATCACGGACTAGCGGGGCTCTACGAGCAGTACTTC.

CDR3 loop: CASSSRGGARETQYF. The CDR3 region has the DNA TGCGCCAGCAGCTCGCGCGGGGGGGCCAGAGAGACCCAGTACTTC. The V gene is TRBV5-1, the J gene TRBJ2-5; TRBD2 matches at 9 bases. The trim removed 3 bases at V and 4 bases at J, leaving 7 bases unmatched. Germline CDR1 reads SGHRS; CDR2 reads YFSETQ. There are 15 residues in the CDR3.

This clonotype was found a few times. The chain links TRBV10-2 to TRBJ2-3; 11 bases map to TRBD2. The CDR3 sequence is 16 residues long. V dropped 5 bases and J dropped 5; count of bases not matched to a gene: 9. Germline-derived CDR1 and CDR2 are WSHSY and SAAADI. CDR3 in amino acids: CASSLLAGGPKDTQYF. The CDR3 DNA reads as TGCGCCAGCAGTCTTTTAGCGGGGGGGCCTAAAGATACGCAGTATTTT.

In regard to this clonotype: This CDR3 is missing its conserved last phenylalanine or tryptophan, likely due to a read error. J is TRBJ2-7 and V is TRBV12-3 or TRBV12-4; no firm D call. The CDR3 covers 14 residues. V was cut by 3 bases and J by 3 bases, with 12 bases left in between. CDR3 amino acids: CASSLGGPYYEQYY. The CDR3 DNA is TGTGCCAGCAGTTTGGGCGGACCGTACTACGAGCAGTACTAC.

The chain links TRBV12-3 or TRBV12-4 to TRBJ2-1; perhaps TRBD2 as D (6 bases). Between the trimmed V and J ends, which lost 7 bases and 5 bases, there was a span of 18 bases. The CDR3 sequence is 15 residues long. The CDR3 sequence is CASTFGRGVDNEQFF. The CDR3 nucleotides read TGTGCCAGCACCTTCGGGCGCGGGGTGGACAATGAGCAGTTCTTC.

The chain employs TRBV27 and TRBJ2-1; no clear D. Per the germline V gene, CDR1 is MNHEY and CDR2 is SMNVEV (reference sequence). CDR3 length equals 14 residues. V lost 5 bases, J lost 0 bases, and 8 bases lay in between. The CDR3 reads CASSTTYSYNEQFF. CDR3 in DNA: TGTGCCAGCAGTACAACATACTCCTACAATGAGCAGTTCTTC.

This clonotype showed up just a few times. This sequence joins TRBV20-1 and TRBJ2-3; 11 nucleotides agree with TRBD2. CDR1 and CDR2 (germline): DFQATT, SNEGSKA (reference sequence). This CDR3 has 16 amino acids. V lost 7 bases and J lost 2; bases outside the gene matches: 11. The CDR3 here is CSVDPRLAGPTDTQYF. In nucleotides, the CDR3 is TGCAGTGTCGACCCTCGACTAGCGGGACCCACAGATACGCAGTATTTT.

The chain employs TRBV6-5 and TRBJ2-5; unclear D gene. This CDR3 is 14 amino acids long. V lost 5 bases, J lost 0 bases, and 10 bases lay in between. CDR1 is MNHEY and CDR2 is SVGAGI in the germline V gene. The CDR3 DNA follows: TGTGCCAGCAGTACGACTGAGCACCAAGAGACCCAGTACTTC. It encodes CASSTTEHQETQYF.

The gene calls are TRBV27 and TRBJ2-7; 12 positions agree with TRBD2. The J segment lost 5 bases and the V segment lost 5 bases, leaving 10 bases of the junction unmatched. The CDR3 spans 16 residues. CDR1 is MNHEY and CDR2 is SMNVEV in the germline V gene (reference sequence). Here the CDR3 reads CASSPPASGRGNEQYF. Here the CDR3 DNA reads TGTGCCAGCAGTCCACCGGCTAGCGGGAGGGGAAACGAGCAGTACTTC.

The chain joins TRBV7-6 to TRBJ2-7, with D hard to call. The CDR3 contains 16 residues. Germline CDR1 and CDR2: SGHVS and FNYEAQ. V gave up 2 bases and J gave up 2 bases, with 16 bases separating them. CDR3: CASSLLSAEGPYEQYF. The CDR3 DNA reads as TGTGCCAGCAGCTTACTCTCGGCAGAAGGTCCCTACGAGCAGTACTTC.

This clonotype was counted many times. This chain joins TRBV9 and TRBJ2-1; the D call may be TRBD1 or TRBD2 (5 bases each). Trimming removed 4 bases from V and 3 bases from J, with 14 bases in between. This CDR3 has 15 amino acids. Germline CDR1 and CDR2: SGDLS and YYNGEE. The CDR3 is CASSPPPGSYNEQFF. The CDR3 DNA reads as TGTGCCAGCAGCCCCCCGCCAGGGAGCTACAATGAGCAGTTCTTC.

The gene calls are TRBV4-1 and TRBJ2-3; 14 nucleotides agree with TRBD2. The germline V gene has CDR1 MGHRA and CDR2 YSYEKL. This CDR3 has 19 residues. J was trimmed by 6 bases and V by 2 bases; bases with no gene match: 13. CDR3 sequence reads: CASSQWQGLAGVIGDTQYF. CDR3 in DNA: TGCGCCAGCAGCCAATGGCAGGGACTAGCGGGAGTAATAGGGGATACGCAGTATTTT.

The CDR3 bases are TGCAGCGTTGATAGGCGGGAGGTTTCGTACAATGAGCAGTTCTTC. Translation gives CSVDRREVSYNEQFF. V gene TRBV29-1 combines with J gene TRBJ2-1; 8 bases map to TRBD2. The length of the CDR3 is 15 residues. V dropped 3 bases and J dropped 4; count of bases not matched to a gene: 8. Germline lookup yields CDR1 SQVTM and CDR2 ANQGSEA.